This passage covers 2 T cell receptor beta chains from one sample sequenced in a study of blood T cell repertoires in COVID-19. Data came from immunoSEQ multiplex PCR; TCRdb stores just in-frame clones and leaves some out. The profile covers about 98,000 clones, with around 73% appearing a single time and about 9.6% taken by the ten largest. Sequences were obtained from peripheral blood. The origin of the receptors is a man in his 60s with active or convalescent COVID-19.

As for this clone: One end of the junction fails to match germline, which may point to a read error. V usage is TRBV6-4 and J usage is TRBJ2-7, with D possibly matching TRBD1 (5 bases). This CDR3 has 11 amino acids. Germline V gene lookup returns CDR1 MRHNA and CDR2 SNTAGT. The CDR3 is CPAGPNYEQYF. In nucleotides, the CDR3 is TGCCCGGCAGGGCCCAACTACGAGCAGTACTTC.

V is TRBV7-9 and J is TRBJ2-5; D not certain. This CDR3 contains 12 residues. Trimming stripped 5 bases from V and 3 bases from J, with 7 bases between. Germline CDR1 and CDR2: SEHNR and FQNEAQ (reference sequence). The CDR3 region has the DNA TGTGCCAGCAGCACCTCGGAAGAGACCCAGTACTTC. Its protein product is CASSTSEETQYF.